These 15 T cell receptor beta chains came from one sample sequenced in a study of cytomegalovirus exposure and HLA in healthy donors. The PCR was carried out with 60 Vbeta primers and 13 Jbeta primers. TCRdb keeps only in-frame clones here, not all; method: immunoSEQ multiplex PCR. The sample has 150,000 to 170,000 clones; roughly 80% are singletons. Sequencing was done on a sample of PBMCs. These receptors were taken from a woman aged 40 to 55 in good health and CMV-seronegative.

The chain links TRBV6-1 to TRBJ1-1; tentative D call: TRBD1 (6 bases). Germline V gene sequence: CDR1 MNHNS, CDR2 SASEGT. Trimming shortened V by 8 bases and J by 2 bases, and 18 bases separated the two germline ends. The CDR3 length is 15 residues. The CDR3 protein is CASGGGAARNTEAFF. The CDR3, as DNA: TGTGCCAGCGGAGGGGGGGCGGCTAGAAACACTGAAGCTTTCTTT.

The rearrangement uses TRBV7-9 and TRBJ1-2, with 9 bases aligning to TRBD1. Germline loops: CDR1 SEHNR, CDR2 FQNEAQ (reference sequence). The CDR3 spans 15 residues. The ends lost 5 bases at V and 8 bases at J; junction bases unmatched: 12. The CDR3, as DNA: TGTGCCAGCAGCGCCCGGGACAGGGTGTATGAGGGCTACACCTTC. It yields the protein CASSARDRVYEGYTF.

V usage is TRBV7-9 and J usage is TRBJ2-7; D perhaps matches TRBD1 (6 bases). The CDR3 is made up of 14 amino acids. Germline V gene sequence: CDR1 SEHNR, CDR2 FQNEAQ (reference sequence). V was clipped by 4 bases and J by 2 bases, with 12 bases between them. The CDR3 loop is CASSSTRGTYEQYF. In DNA, the CDR3 is TGTGCCAGCAGCTCCACCAGGGGAACCTACGAGCAGTACTTC.

V is TRBV28 and J is TRBJ2-1; TRBD2 aligns across 11 bases. This CDR3 is built from 16 residues. Germline V CDR1 and CDR2: MDHEN, SYDVKM. Trimming removed 4 bases from V and 2 bases from J; junction bases left unmatched: 4. Here the CDR3 DNA reads TGTGCCAGCAGTTCGCTAGCGGGGGGCCCCTACAATGAGCAGTTCTTC. Its protein product is CASSSLAGGPYNEQFF.

This clone was seen once. This chain connects TRBV27 to TRBJ2-1; D is unclear. Germline CDR1 is MNHEY and CDR2 is SMNVEV (reference sequence). The V end was cut by 3 bases, the J end by 7 bases, with 13 bases between. The CDR3 is made up of 14 amino acids. CDR3 in amino acids: CASSLPGKINEQFF. CDR3 sequence (DNA): TGTGCCAGCAGTTTGCCAGGCAAGATTAATGAGCAGTTCTTC.

The V call is TRBV6-1, the J call TRBJ1-6; a weak D match, TRBD1 (5 bases). Germline V gene data show CDR1 as MNHNS and CDR2 as SASEGT. V was shortened by 0 bases and J by 10 bases, with 16 bases between the two germline ends. This CDR3 is built from 16 residues. The CDR3 DNA follows: TGTGCCAGCAGTGAAGCGGTCGACACCGGGGGGTCACCCCTCCACTTT. This translates into CASSEAVDTGGSPLHF.

This chain connects TRBV5-4 to TRBJ2-7; 14 nucleotides match TRBD2. In germline, CDR1 is SGHNT, CDR2 YYREEE (reference sequence). The CDR3 has 16 amino acids. V was pared by 5 bases and J by 5 bases, with 9 bases of the junction left unmatched. The CDR3 nucleotides read TGTGCCAGCAGTTCTCCAGGACTAGCGGGAGGCCACGAGCAGTACTTC. It codes for CASSSPGLAGGHEQYF.

The V call is TRBV5-1, the J call TRBJ2-6, with D uncertain. The CDR3 has 14 amino acids. Per germline, CDR1 SGHRS and CDR2 YFSETQ. The V and J ends lost 5 bases and 0 bases respectively, with 6 bases between them. CDR3 sequence (DNA): TGCGCCAGCAGGAACTACTCTGGGGCCAACGTCCTGACTTTC. This encodes CASRNYSGANVLTF.

The chain couples TRBV6-6 to TRBJ1-2, with a possible D match to TRBD1 (5 bases). V dropped 6 bases and J dropped 0 bases, with 14 bases sitting between them. Germline CDR1 MNHNY, CDR2 SVGAGI (reference sequence). This CDR3 region has 15 residues. The DNA for the CDR3 is TGTGCCAGCAGACCGGGGGAGGGCGCTAACTATGGCTACACCTTC. This encodes CASRPGEGANYGYTF.

The CDR3 reads CAISVQGWAETQYF. In nucleotides, the CDR3 is TGTGCCATCAGTGTCCAGGGCTGGGCAGAGACCCAGTACTTC. The chain carries TRBV10-3 and TRBJ2-5, with D perhaps TRBD1 (5 bases). The length of the CDR3 is 14 residues. CDR1 and CDR2 (germline): ENHRY, SYGVKD. V was shortened by 4 bases and J by 4 bases, with 13 bases between the two germline ends.

This clone was detected once. The rearrangement uses TRBV7-9 and TRBJ1-1, with D possibly matching TRBD1 (5 bases). Germline loops: CDR1 SEHNR, CDR2 FQNEAQ (reference sequence). The CDR3 loop spans 13 amino acids. Trimming removed 2 bases from V and 12 bases from J, with 16 bases in between. The CDR3 loop reads CASSLLPQVESFF. The DNA for the CDR3 is TGTGCCAGCAGCTTACTACCACAGGTCGAGTCTTTCTTT.

The CDR3 protein is CAISVRETGQPQHF. The CDR3 nucleotides are TGTGCCATCAGTGTCCGGGAAACGGGGCAGCCCCAGCATTTT. This chain connects TRBV10-3 to TRBJ1-5; D is unresolved. Trimming left V 4 bases short and J 7 bases short, with 14 bases between. Looked up from germline, CDR1 is ENHRY and CDR2 is SYGVKD. This CDR3 spans 14 amino acids.

The chain has TRBV5-5 and TRBJ1-2, with 8 bases aligning to TRBD1. The junction had 9 bases not matched to a gene; V was cut back by 0 bases and J by 2 bases. The CDR3 is 17 amino acids. Germline V gene sequence: CDR1 SGHKS, CDR2 YYEKEE (reference sequence). The CDR3 spells CASSLGVGGQGNYGYTF. The DNA for the CDR3 is TGTGCCAGCAGCTTGGGGGTCGGCGGACAGGGCAACTATGGCTACACCTTC. Complete variable domain (other parts from reference TRBV5-5 and TRBJ1-2): DAGVTQSPTHLIKTRGQQVTLRCSPISGHKSVSWYQQVLGQGPQFIFQYYEKEERGRGNFPDRFSARQFPNYSSELNVNALLLGDSALYLCASSLGVGGQGNYGYTFGSGTRLTVV.

The chain couples TRBV27 to TRBJ2-6, with TRBD2 matching over 8 bases. The V gene's germline CDR1 is MNHEY and CDR2 SMNVEV (reference sequence). This CDR3 comprises 17 residues. Trimming at V came to 2 bases and at J to 0 bases, leaving 3 bases not matched to a gene. CDR3 in amino acids: CASSLRRGVSGANVLTF. As DNA, the CDR3 is TGTGCCAGCAGTTTACGGCGGGGGGTCTCTGGGGCCAACGTCCTGACTTTC.

The V and J genes are TRBV11-2 and TRBJ2-1; 12 bases are shared with TRBD2. The CDR3 is 16 residues long. Germline CDR1 is SGHAT and CDR2 is FQNNGV. V lost 2 bases, J lost 7 bases, and 6 bases stayed unmatched. The CDR3 nucleotides read TGTGCCAGCAGCTTATATCAAACTAGCGGGGGGAATGAGCAGTTCTTC. Translation: CASSLYQTSGGNEQFF. The variable domain in full, with the rest retrieved from reference TRBV11-2 and TRBJ2-1, is EAGVAQSPRYKIIEKRQSVAFWCNPISGHATLYWYQQILGQGPKLLIQFQNNGVVDDSQLPKDRFSAERLKGVDSTLKIQPAKLEDSAVYLCASSLYQTSGGNEQFFGPGTRLTVL.